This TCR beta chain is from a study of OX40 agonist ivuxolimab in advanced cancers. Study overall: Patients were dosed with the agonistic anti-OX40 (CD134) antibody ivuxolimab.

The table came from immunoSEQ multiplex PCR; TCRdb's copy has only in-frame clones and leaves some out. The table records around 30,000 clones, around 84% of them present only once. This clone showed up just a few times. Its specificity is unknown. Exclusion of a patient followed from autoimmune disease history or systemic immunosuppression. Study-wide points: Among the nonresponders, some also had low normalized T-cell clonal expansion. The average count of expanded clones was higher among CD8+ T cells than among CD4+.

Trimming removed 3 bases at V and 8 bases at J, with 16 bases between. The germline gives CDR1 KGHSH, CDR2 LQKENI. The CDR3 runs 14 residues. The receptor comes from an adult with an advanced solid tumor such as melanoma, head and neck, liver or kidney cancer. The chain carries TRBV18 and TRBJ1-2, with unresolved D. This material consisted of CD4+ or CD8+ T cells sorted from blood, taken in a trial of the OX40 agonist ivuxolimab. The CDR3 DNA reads TGTGCCAGCTCACCCCTCGACGCGAATCGGGGCTACACCTTC. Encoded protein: CASSPLDANRGYTF.